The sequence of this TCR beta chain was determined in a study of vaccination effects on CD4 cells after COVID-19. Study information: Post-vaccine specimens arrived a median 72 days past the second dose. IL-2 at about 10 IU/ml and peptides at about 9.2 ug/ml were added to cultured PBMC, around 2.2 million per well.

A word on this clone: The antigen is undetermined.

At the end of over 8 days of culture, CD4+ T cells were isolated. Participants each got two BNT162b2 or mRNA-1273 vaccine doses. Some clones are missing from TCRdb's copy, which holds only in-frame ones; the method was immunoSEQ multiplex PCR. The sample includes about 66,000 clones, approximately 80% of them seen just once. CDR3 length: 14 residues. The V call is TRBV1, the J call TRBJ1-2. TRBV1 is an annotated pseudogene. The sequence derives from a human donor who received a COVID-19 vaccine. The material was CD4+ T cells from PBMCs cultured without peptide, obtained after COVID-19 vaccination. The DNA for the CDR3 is TGCACCAGCAGCCACGACGTCAGAAGCTATGGCTACACCTTC. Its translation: CTSSHDVRSYGYTF.